These T cell receptor beta chains were read from a single sample in a study of T cells in Graves' hyperthyroidism and ophthalmopathy. TCRdb reprocessed the multiplex PCR reads with MiXCR, giving one entry per CDR3 protein. The table records approximately 100,000 distinct CDR3 sequences, roughly 40% of them present only once. The sample consisted of peripheral blood or thyroid tissue (not recorded which). The receptors come from a woman under 40 with Graves' hyperthyroidism. CDR3s include the opening cysteine and the closing phenylalanine or tryptophan. The order of the fields is CDR3 length, V gene, J gene, D gene, clone size, CDR3 protein, CDR3 DNA. D genes are given only for firm matches. Some rows mark clone size as missing; the rest say once, few, many or name a class of expanded clone.

length: 15; V: TRBV5-1; J: TRBJ1-2; D: -; size: many; CDR3: CASSLEQELDYGYTF; DNA: TGCGCCAGCAGCTTAGAACAGGAGTTAGACTATGGCTACACCTTC
length: 14; V: TRBV7-8; J: TRBJ2-7; D: TRBD2; size: many; CDR3: CASSRTSGTYEQYF; DNA: TGTGCCAGCAGTAGGACTAGCGGAACCTACGAGCAGTACTTC
length: 13; V: TRBV13; J: TRBJ2-7; D: TRBD1; size: many; CDR3: CASSLEGAVEQYF; DNA: TGTGCCAGCAGCTTAGAGGGGGCCGTCGAGCAGTACTTC
length: 14; V: TRBV9; J: TRBJ1-6; D: -; size: few; CDR3: CASSVGGSNSPLHF; DNA: TGTGCCAGCAGCGTAGGGGGGAGCAATTCACCCCTCCACTTT
length: 11; V: TRBV12-3/TRBV12-4; J: TRBJ1-2; D: -; size: many; CDR3: CASSFGHGYTF; DNA: TGTGCCAGCAGTTTCGGGCATGGCTACACCTTC
length: 13; V: TRBV7-9; J: TRBJ1-5; D: -; size: many; CDR3: CASSLAAWQPQHF; DNA: TGTGCCAGCAGCTTAGCCGCATGGCAGCCCCAGCATTTT
length: 13; V: TRBV27; J: TRBJ2-7; D: -; size: many; CDR3: CASRPAGVYEQYF; DNA: TGTGCCAGCAGACCCGCGGGTGTCTACGAGCAGTACTTC
length: 14; V: TRBV9; J: TRBJ1-6; D: -; size: many; CDR3: CASSRDWGGSPLHF; DNA: TGTGCCAGCAGCCGGGATTGGGGGGGCTCACCCCTCCACTTT
length: 15; V: TRBV28; J: TRBJ2-7; D: TRBD2; size: -; CDR3: CASSTPRSGRYEQYF; DNA: TGTGCCAGCAGTACCCCGCGGAGCGGGAGGTACGAGCAGTACTTC
length: 14; V: TRBV7-3; J: TRBJ2-2; D: -; size: many; CDR3: CASSLSSNTGELFF; DNA: TGTGCCAGCAGCTTATCCTCGAACACCGGGGAGCTGTTTTTT
length: 16; V: TRBV7-3; J: TRBJ1-1; D: -; size: -; CDR3: CASSLSVRGRNTEAFF; DNA: TGTGCCAGCAGCTTAAGCGTCCGGGGGAGGAACACTGAAGCTTTCTTT
length: 15; V: TRBV5-4; J: TRBJ2-5; D: -; size: -; CDR3: CASSLKQGPVETQYF; DNA: TGTGCCAGCAGCTTGAAGCAGGGGCCGGTTGAGACCCAGTACTTC
length: 14; V: TRBV5-4; J: TRBJ1-1; D: -; size: -; CDR3: CGSSPGHSNTEAFF; DNA: TGTGGCAGCTCCCCGGGACATTCGAACACTGAAGCCTTCTTT
length: 12; V: TRBV6-1; J: TRBJ1-2; D: -; size: -; CDR3: CASSENRDGYTF; DNA: TGTGCCAGCAGTGAAAACAGGGACGGCTACACCTTC
length: 19; V: TRBV7-3; J: TRBJ2-6; D: TRBD1; size: many; CDR3: CASSLLDRGVNSGANVLTF; DNA: TGTGCCAGCAGCTTATTGGACAGGGGTGTTAACTCTGGGGCCAACGTCCTGACTTTC
length: 12; V: TRBV20-1; J: TRBJ2-1; D: -; size: few; CDR3: CSAWDSARGSFF; DNA: TGCAGTGCTTGGGACTCCGCTAGGGGGTCGTTCTTC
length: 16; V: TRBV15; J: TRBJ2-5; D: -; size: -; CDR3: CATSNSRRGGAETQYF; DNA: TGTGCCACCAGCAATAGTAGGCGTGGGGGGGCCGAGACCCAGTACTTC
length: 14; V: TRBV20-1; J: TRBJ2-7; D: TRBD2; size: many; CDR3: CSARGSGRSYEQYF; DNA: TGCAGTGCTAGAGGTAGCGGGAGGTCCTACGAGCAGTACTTC
length: 16; V: TRBV20-1; J: TRBJ2-5; D: -; size: -; CDR3: CSASRQTRGGQETQYF; DNA: TGCAGTGCTAGTCGTCAGACCAGGGGAGGCCAAGAGACCCAGTACTTC
length: 14; V: TRBV20-1; J: TRBJ2-3; D: TRBD2; size: many; CDR3: CSALSGGVTDTQYF; DNA: TGCAGTGCCCTTAGCGGGGGAGTGACAGATACGCAGTATTTT